A selection of T cell receptor beta chains follows, all from one sample in a study of regulatory T cells in long-lasting Graves disease. TCRdb processed the multiplex PCR reads anew with MiXCR; each CDR3 protein has one entry. The sample holds under 350,000 distinct CDR3 sequences; 20% to 25% are singletons and the top ten take about 56%. Sequenced here: peripheral blood mononuclear cells (PBMCs), sampled when the disease was refractory, from a patient treated with antithyroid drugs. The receptors were gathered from a female donor with Graves disease. Each CDR3 is given with its conserved first and last residue. D genes are given only for firm matches. Expanded clones are given a class, and other clones once, few, many or no size at all.

TRBD1	TRBJ2-1	.	TRBV19	CASTPGGTNNEQFF	TGTGCCAGTACCCCAGGGGGCACCAACAATGAGCAGTTCTTC
TRBD2	TRBJ2-7	many	TRBV7-2	CASSRGLAGREQYF	TGTGCCAGCAGCAGGGGACTAGCGGGACGGGAGCAGTACTTC
TRBD1	TRBJ2-2	.	TRBV11-2	CASSLVTGPPGELFF	TGTGCCAGCAGCTTAGTGACAGGGCCCCCCGGGGAGCTGTTTTTT
TRBD2	TRBJ2-7	many	TRBV6-2/TRBV6-3	CASSYSSGRSSYEQYF	TGTGCCAGCAGTTACTCGAGCGGGAGATCTTCCTACGAGCAGTACTTC
TRBD1	TRBJ1-2	once	TRBV20-1	CSAMTGRNGYTF	TGCAGTGCTATGACAGGGAGAAATGGCTACACCTTC
TRBD1	TRBJ2-3	few	TRBV27	CASTLDRTTDTQYF	TGTGCCAGCACCCTGGACAGGACAACAGATACGCAGTATTTT
TRBD1	TRBJ2-5	many	TRBV12-3/TRBV12-4	CASSYTDRGERETQYF	TGTGCCAGCAGTTACACCGACAGGGGAGAGAGAGAGACCCAGTACTTC
.	TRBJ1-4	few	TRBV7-9	CASSLREGTNEKLFF	TGTGCCAGCAGCTTACGAGAGGGAACTAATGAAAAACTGTTTTTT
.	TRBJ2-7	few	TRBV5-6	CASSTHLGYEQYF	TGTGCCAGCAGCACGCACCTAGGGTACGAGCAGTACTTC
TRBD2	TRBJ2-7	.	TRBV20-1	CSAPLPGTSGSYEQYF	TGCAGTGCTCCATTGCCCGGGACTAGCGGCAGCTACGAGCAGTACTTC
TRBD1	TRBJ1-1	many	TRBV5-5	CASSGQGDTEAFF	TGTGCCAGCAGCGGACAGGGGGACACTGAAGCTTTCTTT
TRBD1	TRBJ1-2	many	TRBV27	CASSLNGVEGANGYTF	TGTGCCAGCAGTTTAAATGGGGTTGAGGGGGCGAATGGCTACACCTTC
TRBD1	TRBJ2-5	.	TRBV4-1	CASGPAVQGGQETQYF	TGCGCCAGCGGCCCAGCGGTACAGGGGGGACAAGAGACCCAGTACTTC
.	TRBJ1-5	.	TRBV6-1	CASRSRGAGPAQPQHF	TGTGCCAGCAGGTCACGGGGGGCCGGCCCGGCCCAGCCCCAGCATTTT
.	TRBJ1-5	many	TRBV29-1	CSVALTDGNQPQHF	TGCAGCGTCGCGCTCACAGACGGCAATCAGCCCCAGCATTTT
.	TRBJ2-7	.	TRBV7-2	CASSFGLGDSYEQYF	TGTGCCAGCAGCTTCGGGCTGGGGGATTCCTACGAGCAGTACTTC
.	TRBJ2-7	.	TRBV7-2	CASSPDWSSYEQYF	TGTGCCAGCAGCCCCGACTGGAGCTCCTACGAGCAGTACTTC
TRBD2	TRBJ2-2	.	TRBV19	CASSIGGRAFFGELFF	TGTGCCAGTAGTATTGGTGGGAGGGCCTTTTTCGGGGAGCTGTTTTTT
.	TRBJ2-5	few	TRBV5-8	CASSARSQTQYF	TGTGCCAGCAGCGCGCGATCGCAGACCCAGTACTTC
.	TRBJ2-2	few	TRBV27	CASGLISGPGELFF	TGTGCCAGCGGACTGATTAGCGGCCCTGGGGAGCTGTTTTTT
TRBD1	TRBJ2-5	many	TRBV28	CASKARGTVPETQYF	TGTGCCAGCAAAGCTCGAGGGACAGTACCAGAGACCCAGTACTTC
TRBD1	TRBJ1-5	.	TRBV6-5	CASSYSRGRGQPQHF	TGTGCCAGCAGTTACTCTAGGGGGCGCGGGCAGCCCCAGCATTTT
TRBD1	TRBJ1-2	.	TRBV27	CASSPPGQDRYGYTF	TGTGCCAGCAGTCCCCCGGGACAGGACCGCTATGGCTACACCTTC
.	TRBJ2-2	.	TRBV18	CASQLGSANTGELFF	TGTGCCAGCCAGCTGGGGAGCGCGAACACCGGGGAGCTGTTTTTT
.	TRBJ1-2	many	TRBV28	CASSSPSGGSGYTF	TGTGCCAGCAGTTCGCCGTCGGGGGGGAGCGGCTACACCTTC
TRBD1	TRBJ2-4	.	TRBV5-1	CASSPETGTGRLAKNIQYF	TGCGCCAGCAGCCCAGAAACCGGGACAGGGCGACTAGCCAAAAACATTCAGTACTTC
.	TRBJ2-7	.	TRBV24-1	CATRGRDSYEQYF	TGTGCCACCCGGGGCAGGGACTCCTACGAGCAGTACTTC
TRBD1	TRBJ2-5	.	TRBV4-1	CASSQDTSGGSAQYF	TGCGCCAGCAGCCAAGACACCTCAGGGGGTTCGGCTCAGTACTTC
TRBD1	TRBJ2-7	few	TRBV6-1	CAIGQGAAEQYF	TGTGCCATCGGACAGGGGGCAGCCGAGCAGTACTTC
.	TRBJ1-2	many	TRBV12-3/TRBV12-4	CASSGTDYGYTF	TGTGCCAGCAGCGGGACGGATTATGGCTACACCTTC
TRBD1	TRBJ1-2	.	TRBV19	CASSSSGGGFDGYTF	TGTGCCAGTAGTAGTTCAGGGGGCGGTTTTGATGGCTACACCTTC
TRBD2	TRBJ2-7	.	TRBV2	CASSLAGGLDFYEQYF	TGTGCCAGCAGTCTAGCGGGGGGGTTGGATTTCTACGAGCAGTACTTC
TRBD2	TRBJ2-7	.	TRBV4-3	CASREGTSSYEQYF	TGCGCCAGCAGGGAGGGGACTAGCTCCTACGAGCAGTACTTC
TRBD1	TRBJ2-2	few	TRBV7-9	CASSLLEGATGELFF	TGTGCCAGCAGCTTACTCGAGGGGGCCACCGGGGAGCTGTTTTTT
.	TRBJ1-4	few	TRBV7-9	CASSLSAEKLFF	TGTGCCAGCAGCTTAAGCGCTGAAAAACTGTTTTTT
.	TRBJ1-5	.	TRBV20-1	CSSGQSNQPQHF	TGCAGTTCAGGGCAGAGCAATCAGCCCCAGCATTTT
TRBD2	TRBJ2-7	.	TRBV5-1	CASSLANANSLAGGIYEQYF	TGCGCCAGCAGCTTGGCCAATGCCAATAGTCTAGCGGGAGGTATCTACGAGCAGTACTTC
.	TRBJ2-7	many	TRBV7-9	CASSLSGWYEQYF	TGTGCCAGCAGCCTTTCGGGGTGGTACGAGCAGTACTTC